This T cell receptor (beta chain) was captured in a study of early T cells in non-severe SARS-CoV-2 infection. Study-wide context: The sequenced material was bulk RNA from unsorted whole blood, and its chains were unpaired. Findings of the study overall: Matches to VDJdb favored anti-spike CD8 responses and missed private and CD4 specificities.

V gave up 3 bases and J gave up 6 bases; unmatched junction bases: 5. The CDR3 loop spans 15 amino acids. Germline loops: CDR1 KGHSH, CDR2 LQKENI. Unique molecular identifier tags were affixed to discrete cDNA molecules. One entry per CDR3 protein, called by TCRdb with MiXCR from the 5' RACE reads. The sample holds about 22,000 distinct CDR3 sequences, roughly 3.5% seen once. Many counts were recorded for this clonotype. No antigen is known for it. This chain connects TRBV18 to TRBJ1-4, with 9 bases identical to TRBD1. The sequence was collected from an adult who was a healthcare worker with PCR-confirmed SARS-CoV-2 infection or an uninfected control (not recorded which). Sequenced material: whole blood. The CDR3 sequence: CASSPPGQGDEKLFF. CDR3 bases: TGTGCCAGCTCACCCCCGGGACAGGGAGATGAAAAACTGTTTTTT.